This T cell receptor beta chain was sequenced during a study of early T cells in non-severe SARS-CoV-2 infection. General study points: Reliance on VDJdb matching favored anti-spike CD8 responses; private and CD4 specificities were missed.

TCRdb independently ran MiXCR on the 5' RACE reads; one entry per CDR3 protein. The sample includes approximately 60,000 distinct CDR3 sequences, roughly 9% of them seen just once. The CDR3 totals 13 residues. The V end lost 2 bases, the J end lost 9 bases, and 8 bases lay between the germline ends. Germline V lookup: CDR1 SNHLY, CDR2 FYNNEI. Many counts were recorded for this clonotype. The antigen remains unidentified. The V and J genes are TRBV2 and TRBJ1-6; no clear D gene. This TCR was sampled from an adult who was a healthcare worker with PCR-confirmed SARS-CoV-2 infection or an uninfected control (not recorded which). Sequencing used whole blood, obtained at baseline. The CDR3 loop reads CASSETAGSPLHF. The CDR3 DNA is TGTGCCAGCAGTGAAACCGCCGGTTCACCCCTCCACTTT. The entire variable domain, with the rest obtained from reference TRBV2 and TRBJ1-6, is as follows: EPEVTQTPSHQVTQMGQEVILRCVPISNHLYFYWYRQILGQKVEFLVSFYNNEISEKSEIFDDQFSVERPDGSNFTLKIRSTKLEDSAMYFCASSETAGSPLHFGNGTRLTVT.